One and the same sample provided the 10 T cell receptor beta chains below, sequenced in a study of shared clonotypes between healthy human individuals. TCRdb's copy holds only in-frame clones and misses some; the assay was immunoSEQ multiplex PCR. The data show millions of clones, around nine tenths seen once. Specimen: naive CD4+ T cells sorted from blood. The subset here: CD45RA+ positively selected. These receptors all come from a man aged 18 to 30 in good health.

V and J are TRBV6-1 and TRBJ1-5, with D possibly being TRBD1 (6 bases). Trimming pared 8 bases from V and 5 bases from J, leaving 19 bases between. Germline-derived CDR1 and CDR2 are MNHNS and SASEGT. The CDR3 totals 15 residues. CDR3 in amino acids: CASYSRAQGYQPQHF. CDR3 sequence (DNA): TGTGCCAGCTACTCCCGCGCCCAGGGGTATCAGCCCCAGCATTTT.

V and J are TRBV7-8 and TRBJ2-7; 10 bases line up with TRBD2. Germline V gene lookup returns CDR1 SGHVS and CDR2 FQNEAQ. V lost 3 bases to trimming and J lost 6 bases; unmatched junction nucleotides: 5. There are 14 residues in the CDR3. CDR3 DNA: TGTGCCAGCAGCTTGGCTAGCGGGAGTCCCGAGCAGTACTTC. Translated, it gives CASSLASGSPEQYF.

Comments on this clone: This sample includes further DNA sequences coding for the same CDR3. The chain is built from TRBV30 and TRBJ2-2; D not certain. The CDR3 is 11 amino acids. Trimming stripped 0 bases from V and 8 bases from J, with 4 bases between. Germline-derived CDR1 and CDR2 are GTSNPN and SVGIG (reference sequence). As DNA, the CDR3 is TGTGCCTGGAGTGTCGGGGGGGAGCTGTTTTTT. This gives the protein CAWSVGGELFF.

This chain uses TRBV14 with TRBJ2-7; 15 bases line up with TRBD2. The CDR3 has 16 residues. Germline trimming cut 6 bases from V and 2 bases from J; bases unmatched to any gene: 5. Germline V lookup: CDR1 SGHDN, CDR2 FVKESK. This CDR3 reads CASSPGLAGGTYEQYF. The CDR3 nucleotides read TGTGCCAGCAGTCCGGGACTAGCGGGAGGTACCTACGAGCAGTACTTC. The entire variable domain, with the rest obtained from reference TRBV14 and TRBJ2-7, is as follows: EAGVTQFPSHSVIEKGQTVTLRCDPISGHDNLYWYRRVMGKEIKFLLHFVKESKQDESGMPNNRFLAERTGGTYSTLKVQPAELEDSGVYFCASSPGLAGGTYEQYFGPGTRLTVT.

The chain couples TRBV29-1 to TRBJ2-7; D call uncertain. The germline V gene has CDR1 SQVTM and CDR2 ANQGSEA. V lost 4 bases and J 6 bases, leaving 10 bases between the germline ends. The CDR3 covers 11 residues. CDR3 loop: CSVVLGSEQYF. The CDR3 DNA reads TGCAGCGTTGTACTGGGTTCCGAGCAGTACTTC.

The gene calls are TRBV29-1 and TRBJ2-1; 7 bases fit TRBD1. This CDR3 is built from 12 residues. Germline trimming cut 1 base from V and 10 bases from J; bases unmatched to any gene: 4. Germline V gene lookup returns CDR1 SQVTM and CDR2 ANQGSEA. This CDR3 reads CSVEGDRLEQFF. The CDR3 DNA sequence: TGCAGCGTTGAAGGGGACAGACTGGAGCAGTTCTTC.

CDR3 loop: CASSFRGAGHTDTQYF. The CDR3 DNA reads as TGCGCCAGCAGTTTTCGGGGGGCAGGGCACACAGATACGCAGTATTTT. The chain carries TRBV5-1 and TRBJ2-3, with D perhaps TRBD2 (7 bases). The CDR3 consists of 16 residues. Germline lookup yields CDR1 SGHRS and CDR2 YFSETQ. V was pared by 5 bases and J by 2 bases, with 18 bases between.

V and J are TRBV27 and TRBJ2-1; D is perhaps TRBD1 (6 bases). Germline CDR1 MNHEY, CDR2 SMNVEV (reference sequence). V was cut by 3 bases and J by 4 bases, with 16 bases left in between. The CDR3 extends over 16 amino acids. CDR3 DNA sequence: TGTGCCAGCAGTTTGGTCAGGACAGCTTTTTACAATGAGCAGTTCTTC. This gives the protein CASSLVRTAFYNEQFF.

The J gene is TRBJ2-5, the V gene TRBV29-1; D perhaps matches TRBD1 (6 bases). Per the germline V gene, CDR1 is SQVTM and CDR2 is ANQGSEA. V was pared by 1 base and J by 5 bases, with 14 bases between. The CDR3 length is 14 residues. Here the CDR3 reads CSVEVGWGPETQYF. The DNA of the CDR3 is TGCAGCGTTGAAGTCGGATGGGGGCCCGAGACCCAGTACTTC.

The chain couples TRBV7-8 to TRBJ1-1; the D gene is possibly TRBD1 (5 bases). CDR3 length: 16 residues. Per germline, CDR1 SGHVS and CDR2 FQNEAQ. The V end was cut by 5 bases, the J end by 1 base, with 17 bases between. CDR3 in DNA: TGTGCCAGCAGCGCCAGGAGTTCAGGGACGAACACTGAAGCTTTCTTT. Protein: CASSARSSGTNTEAFF. Full variable domain (outside the CDR3, taken from reference TRBV7-8 and TRBJ1-1): GAGVSQSPRYKVAKRGQDVALRCDPISGHVSLFWYQQALGQGPEFLTYFQNEAQLDKSGLPSDRFFAERPEGSVSTLKIQRTQQEDSAVYLCASSARSSGTNTEAFFGQGTRLTVV.